This T cell receptor (beta chain) comes out of a study of blood T cell repertoires in COVID-19. CDR1 LNHDA and CDR2 SQIVND come from the germline V gene (reference sequence). The trim removed 5 bases at V and 6 bases at J, leaving 9 bases unmatched. The CDR3 contains 16 residues. This clone occurred once. Generated by immunoSEQ multiplex PCR, the TCRdb table keeps only in-frame clones and is missing some. The data show fewer than 90,000 clones, roughly 87% seen once. The sequence was collected from a man aged 50 to 60 with acute or convalescent COVID-19. Sequenced sample: peripheral blood. The chain is built from TRBV19 and TRBJ2-3; 12 bases are a match to TRBD2. In DNA, the CDR3 is TGTGCCAGTAGTGTATCTAGCGGGGGGGCGGGTGATACGCAGTATTTT. This translates into CASSVSSGGAGDTQYF.